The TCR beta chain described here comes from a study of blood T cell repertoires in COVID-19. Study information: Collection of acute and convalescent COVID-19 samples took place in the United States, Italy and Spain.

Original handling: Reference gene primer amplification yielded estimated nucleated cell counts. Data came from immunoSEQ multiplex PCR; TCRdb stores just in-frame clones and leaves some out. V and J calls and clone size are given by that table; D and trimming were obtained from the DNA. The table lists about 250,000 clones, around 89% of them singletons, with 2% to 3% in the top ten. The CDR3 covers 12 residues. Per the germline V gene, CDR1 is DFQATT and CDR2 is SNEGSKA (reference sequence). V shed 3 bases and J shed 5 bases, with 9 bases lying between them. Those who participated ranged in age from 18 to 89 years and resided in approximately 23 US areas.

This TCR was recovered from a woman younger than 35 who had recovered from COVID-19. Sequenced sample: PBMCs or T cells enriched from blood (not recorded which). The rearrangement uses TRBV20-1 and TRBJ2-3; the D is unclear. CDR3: CSASRALDTQYF. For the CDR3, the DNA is TGCAGTGCTAGTAGAGCCCTAGATACGCAGTATTTT.